This entry concerns a single T cell receptor beta chain. The antigen remains undetermined. With 7 bases clipped from V and 4 bases from J, the junction kept 10 bases outside the gene matches. CDR1 and CDR2 from the germline V gene are SEHNR and FQNEAQ (reference sequence). CDR3 length: 16 amino acids. TCRdb used MiXCR to reprocess the RT-PCR reads, holding one entry per CDR3 protein. The profile shows approximately 570,000 distinct CDR3 sequences, around 8% of them singletons. This specimen comes from a study of response to subunit inactivated influenza vaccine. Study-level points and caveats: It was suggested by the authors that few new T cells are recruited by each seasonal influenza vaccination.

The sample in question was PBMCs from blood, obtained roughly 24 months after vaccination. The genes are TRBV7-9 and TRBJ2-1; 10 nucleotides agree with TRBD2. This clonotype originated in a man between 50 and 75 years old who received an inactivated influenza vaccine. The CDR3 is CASTPPGTSEYNEQFF. In nucleotides, the CDR3 is TGTGCCAGCACCCCTCCCGGGACTAGCGAGTACAATGAGCAGTTCTTC.